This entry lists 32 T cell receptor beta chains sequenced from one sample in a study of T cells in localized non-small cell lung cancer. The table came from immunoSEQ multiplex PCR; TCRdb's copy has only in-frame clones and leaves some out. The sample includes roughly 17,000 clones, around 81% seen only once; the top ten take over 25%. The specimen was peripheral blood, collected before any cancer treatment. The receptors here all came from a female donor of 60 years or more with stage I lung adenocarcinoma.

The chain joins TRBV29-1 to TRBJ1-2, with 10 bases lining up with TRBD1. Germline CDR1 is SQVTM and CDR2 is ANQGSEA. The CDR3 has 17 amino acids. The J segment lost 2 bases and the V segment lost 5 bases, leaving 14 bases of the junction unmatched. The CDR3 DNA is TGCAGCGTTCTCCCTCTCGGTGACAGGGGGCTAAACTATGGCTACACCTTC. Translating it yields CSVLPLGDRGLNYGYTF.

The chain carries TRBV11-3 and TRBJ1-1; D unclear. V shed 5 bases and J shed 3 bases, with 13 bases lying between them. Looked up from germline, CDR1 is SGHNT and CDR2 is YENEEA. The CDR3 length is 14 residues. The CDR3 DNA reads TGTGCCAGCAGCCAAGATACGGAGCACACTGAAGCTTTCTTT. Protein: CASSQDTEHTEAFF.

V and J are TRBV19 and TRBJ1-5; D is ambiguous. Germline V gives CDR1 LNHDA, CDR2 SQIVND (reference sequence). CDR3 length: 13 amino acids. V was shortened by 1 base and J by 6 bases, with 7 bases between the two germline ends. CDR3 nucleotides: TGTGCCAGTAGTATAGCGTCGGGTCAGCCCCAGCATTTT. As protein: CASSIASGQPQHF.

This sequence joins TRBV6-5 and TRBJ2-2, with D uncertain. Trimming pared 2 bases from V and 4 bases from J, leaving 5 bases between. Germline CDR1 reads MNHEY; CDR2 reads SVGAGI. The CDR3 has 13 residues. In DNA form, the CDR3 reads TGTGCCAGCAGTTACAGGGTCACCGGGGAGCTGTTTTTT. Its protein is CASSYRVTGELFF.

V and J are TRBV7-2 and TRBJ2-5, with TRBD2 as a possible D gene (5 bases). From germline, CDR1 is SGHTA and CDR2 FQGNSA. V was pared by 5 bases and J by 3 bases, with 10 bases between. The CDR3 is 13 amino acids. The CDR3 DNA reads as TGTGCCAGCAGCGAGGGAAGGAAAGAGACCCAGTACTTC. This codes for CASSEGRKETQYF.

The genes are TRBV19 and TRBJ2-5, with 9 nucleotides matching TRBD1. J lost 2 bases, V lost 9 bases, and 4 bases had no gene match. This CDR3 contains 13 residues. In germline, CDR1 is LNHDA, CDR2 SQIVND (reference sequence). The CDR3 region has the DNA TGTGCCAGCACCGGGACAGGGCAAGAGACCCAGTACTTC. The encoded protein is CASTGTGQETQYF.

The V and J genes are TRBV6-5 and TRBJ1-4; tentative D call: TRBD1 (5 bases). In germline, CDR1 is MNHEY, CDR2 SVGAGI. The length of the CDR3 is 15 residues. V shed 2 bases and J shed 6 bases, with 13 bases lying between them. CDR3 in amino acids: CASSYTPFRDEKLFF. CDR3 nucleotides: TGTGCCAGCAGTTACACGCCTTTCAGGGATGAAAAACTGTTTTTT.

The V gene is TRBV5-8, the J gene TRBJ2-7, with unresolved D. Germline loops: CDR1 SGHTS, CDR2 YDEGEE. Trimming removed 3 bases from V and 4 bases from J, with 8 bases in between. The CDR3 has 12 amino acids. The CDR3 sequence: CASSSKFYEQYF. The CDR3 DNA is TGTGCCAGCAGCTCTAAGTTTTACGAGCAGTACTTC. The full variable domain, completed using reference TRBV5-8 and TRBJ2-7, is EAGVTQSPTHLIKTRGQQATLRCSPISGHTSVYWYQQALGLGLQFLLWYDEGEERNRGNFPPRFSGRQFPNYSSELNVNALELEDSALYLCASSSKFYEQYFGPGTRLTVT.

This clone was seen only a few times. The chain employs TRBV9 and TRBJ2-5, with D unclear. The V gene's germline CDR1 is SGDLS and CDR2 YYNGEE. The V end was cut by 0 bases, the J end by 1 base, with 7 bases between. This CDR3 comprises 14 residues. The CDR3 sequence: CASSVDNSQETQYF. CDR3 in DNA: TGTGCCAGCAGCGTAGACAACAGCCAAGAGACCCAGTACTTC. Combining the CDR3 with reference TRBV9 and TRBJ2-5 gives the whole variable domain DSGVTQTPKHLITATGQRVTLRCSPRSGDLSVYWYQQSLDQGLQFLIQYYNGEERAKGNILERFSAQQFPDLHSELNLSSLELGDSALYFCASSVDNSQETQYFGPGTRLLVL.

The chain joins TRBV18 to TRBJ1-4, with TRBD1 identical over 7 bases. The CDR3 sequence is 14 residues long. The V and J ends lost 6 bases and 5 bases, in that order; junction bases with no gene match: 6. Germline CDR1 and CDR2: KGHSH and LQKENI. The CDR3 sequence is CASSLQGSNEKLFF. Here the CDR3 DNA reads TGTGCCAGCTCTTTACAGGGGTCGAATGAAAAACTGTTTTTT.

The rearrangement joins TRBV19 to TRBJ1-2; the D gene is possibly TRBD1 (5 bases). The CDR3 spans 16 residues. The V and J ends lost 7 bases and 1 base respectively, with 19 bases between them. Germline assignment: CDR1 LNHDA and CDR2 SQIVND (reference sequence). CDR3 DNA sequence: TGTGCCAGTACCCTCGGGGGGAACCACCTTAACTATGGCTACACCTTC. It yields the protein CASTLGGNHLNYGYTF.

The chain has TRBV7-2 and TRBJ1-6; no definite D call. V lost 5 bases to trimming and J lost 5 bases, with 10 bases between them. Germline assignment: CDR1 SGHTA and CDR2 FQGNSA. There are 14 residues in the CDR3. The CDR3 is CASSPTDNNSPLHF. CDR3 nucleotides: TGTGCCAGCAGCCCCACAGATAATAATTCACCCCTCCACTTT.

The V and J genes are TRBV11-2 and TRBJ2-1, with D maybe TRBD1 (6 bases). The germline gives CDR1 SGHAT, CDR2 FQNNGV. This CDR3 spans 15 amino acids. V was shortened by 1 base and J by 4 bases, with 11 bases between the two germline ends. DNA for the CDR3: TGTGCCAGCAGCTTAGCACAGGGCTATTACAATGAGCAGTTCTTC. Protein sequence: CASSLAQGYYNEQFF.

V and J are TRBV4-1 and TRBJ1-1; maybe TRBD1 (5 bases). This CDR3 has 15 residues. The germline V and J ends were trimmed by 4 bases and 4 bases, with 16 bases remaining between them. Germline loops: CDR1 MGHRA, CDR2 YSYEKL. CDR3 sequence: CASSLQDGMSTEAFF. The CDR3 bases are TGCGCCAGCAGCCTACAGGACGGGATGAGCACTGAAGCTTTCTTT.

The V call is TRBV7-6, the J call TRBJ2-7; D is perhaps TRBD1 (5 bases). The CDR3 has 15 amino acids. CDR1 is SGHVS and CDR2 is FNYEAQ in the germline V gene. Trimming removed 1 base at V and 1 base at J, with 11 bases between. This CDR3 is CASSLEGGQSYEQYF. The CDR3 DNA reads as TGTGCCAGCAGCTTAGAGGGCGGACAATCCTACGAGCAGTACTTC.

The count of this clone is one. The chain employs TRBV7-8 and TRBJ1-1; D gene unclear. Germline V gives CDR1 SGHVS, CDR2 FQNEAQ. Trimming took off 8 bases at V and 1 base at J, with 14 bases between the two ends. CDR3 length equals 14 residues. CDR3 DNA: TGTGCCAGCTTCCTTCAGCCGGCGAACACTGAAGCTTTCTTT. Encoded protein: CASFLQPANTEAFF.

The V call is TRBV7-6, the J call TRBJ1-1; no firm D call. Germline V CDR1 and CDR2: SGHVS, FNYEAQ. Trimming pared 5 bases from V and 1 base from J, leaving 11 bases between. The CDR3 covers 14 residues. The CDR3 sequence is CASSSMDGNTEAFF. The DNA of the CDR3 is TGTGCCAGCAGCAGCATGGACGGGAACACTGAAGCTTTCTTT.

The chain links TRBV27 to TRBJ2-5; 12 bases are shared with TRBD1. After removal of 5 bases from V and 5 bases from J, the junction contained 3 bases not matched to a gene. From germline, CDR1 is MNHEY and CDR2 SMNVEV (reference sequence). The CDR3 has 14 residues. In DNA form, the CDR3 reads TGTGCCAGCAGTCCAGGGACAGGGGGCGAGACCCAGTACTTC. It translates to CASSPGTGGETQYF.

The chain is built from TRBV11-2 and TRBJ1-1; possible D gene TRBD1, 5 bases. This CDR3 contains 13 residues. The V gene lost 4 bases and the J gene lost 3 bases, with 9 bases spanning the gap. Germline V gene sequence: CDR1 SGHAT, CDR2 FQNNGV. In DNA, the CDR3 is TGTGCCAGCAGCTCCGGGGCGGACACTGAAGCTTTCTTT. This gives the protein CASSSGADTEAFF.

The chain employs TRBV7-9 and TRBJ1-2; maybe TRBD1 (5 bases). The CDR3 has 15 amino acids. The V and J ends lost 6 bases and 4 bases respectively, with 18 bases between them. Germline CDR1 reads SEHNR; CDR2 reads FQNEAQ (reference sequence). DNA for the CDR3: TGTGCCAGCAGGAAAGGGGCAGAGGTCATCTATGGCTACACCTTC. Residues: CASRKGAEVIYGYTF.

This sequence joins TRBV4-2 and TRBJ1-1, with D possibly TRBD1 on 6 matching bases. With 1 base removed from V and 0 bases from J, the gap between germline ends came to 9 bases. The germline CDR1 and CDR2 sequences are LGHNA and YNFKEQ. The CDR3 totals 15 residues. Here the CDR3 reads CASSQGQVVNTEAFF. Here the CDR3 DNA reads TGTGCCAGCAGCCAAGGACAGGTAGTGAACACTGAAGCTTTCTTT.

CDR3 region: CASSPMGQPQHF. The CDR3 coding sequence is TGTGCCAGCAGCCCGATGGGGCAGCCCCAGCATTTT. The V and J genes are TRBV4-2 and TRBJ1-5; D unclear. This CDR3 has 12 amino acids. V lost 4 bases, J lost 7 bases, and 8 bases lay in between. Germline V CDR1 and CDR2: LGHNA, YNFKEQ.

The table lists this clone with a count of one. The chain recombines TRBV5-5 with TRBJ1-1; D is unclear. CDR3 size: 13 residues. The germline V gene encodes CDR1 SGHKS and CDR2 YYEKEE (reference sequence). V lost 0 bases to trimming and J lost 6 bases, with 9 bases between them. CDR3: CASSLGAGSEAFF. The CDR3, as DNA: TGTGCCAGCAGCTTGGGGGCAGGATCTGAAGCTTTCTTT.

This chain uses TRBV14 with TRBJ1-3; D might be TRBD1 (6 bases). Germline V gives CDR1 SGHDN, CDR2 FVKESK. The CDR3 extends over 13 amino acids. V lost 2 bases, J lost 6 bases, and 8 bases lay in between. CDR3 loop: CASSQSGENTIYF. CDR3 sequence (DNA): TGTGCCAGCAGCCAATCAGGGGAAAACACCATATATTTT. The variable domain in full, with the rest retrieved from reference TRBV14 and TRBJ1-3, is EAGVTQFPSHSVIEKGQTVTLRCDPISGHDNLYWYRRVMGKEIKFLLHFVKESKQDESGMPNNRFLAERTGGTYSTLKVQPAELEDSGVYFCASSQSGENTIYFGEGSWLTVV.

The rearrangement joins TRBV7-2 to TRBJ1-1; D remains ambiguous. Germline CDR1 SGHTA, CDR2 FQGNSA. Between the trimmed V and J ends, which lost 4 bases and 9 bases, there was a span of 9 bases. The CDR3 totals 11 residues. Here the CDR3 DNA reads TGTGCCAGCAGCTATGGTTATAAAGCTTTCTTT. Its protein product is CASSYGYKAFF.

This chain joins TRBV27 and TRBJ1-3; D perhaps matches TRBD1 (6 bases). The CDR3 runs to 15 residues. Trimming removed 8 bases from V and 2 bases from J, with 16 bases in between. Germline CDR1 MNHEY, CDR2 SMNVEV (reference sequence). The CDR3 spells CASAETGQPGNTIYF. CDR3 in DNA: TGTGCCAGCGCCGAGACAGGCCAACCTGGAAACACCATATATTTT.

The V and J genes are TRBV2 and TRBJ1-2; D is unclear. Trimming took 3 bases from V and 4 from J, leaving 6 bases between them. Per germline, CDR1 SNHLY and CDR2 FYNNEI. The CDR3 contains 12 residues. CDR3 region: CASSEAFYGYTF. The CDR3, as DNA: TGTGCCAGCAGTGAGGCCTTCTATGGCTACACCTTC.

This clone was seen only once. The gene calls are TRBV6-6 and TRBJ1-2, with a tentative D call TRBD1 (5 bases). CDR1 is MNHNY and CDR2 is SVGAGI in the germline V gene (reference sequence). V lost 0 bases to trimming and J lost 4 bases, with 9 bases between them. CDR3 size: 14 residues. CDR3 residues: CASSYSSTGYGYTF. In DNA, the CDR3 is TGTGCCAGCAGTTACTCATCCACAGGCTATGGCTACACCTTC.

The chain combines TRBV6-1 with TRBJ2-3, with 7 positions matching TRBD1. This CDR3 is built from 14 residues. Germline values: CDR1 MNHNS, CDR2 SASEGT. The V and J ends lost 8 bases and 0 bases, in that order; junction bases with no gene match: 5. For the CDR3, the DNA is TGTGCCAGCCGACAGGGTTCTAGCACAGATACGCAGTATTTT. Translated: CASRQGSSTDTQYF.

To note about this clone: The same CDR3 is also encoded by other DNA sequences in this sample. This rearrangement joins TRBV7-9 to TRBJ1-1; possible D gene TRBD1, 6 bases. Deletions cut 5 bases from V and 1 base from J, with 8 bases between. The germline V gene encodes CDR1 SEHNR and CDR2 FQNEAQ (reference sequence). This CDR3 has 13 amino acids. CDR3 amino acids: CASSPQGNTEAFF. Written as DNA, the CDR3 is TGTGCCAGCAGCCCACAGGGGAACACTGAAGCTTTCTTT.

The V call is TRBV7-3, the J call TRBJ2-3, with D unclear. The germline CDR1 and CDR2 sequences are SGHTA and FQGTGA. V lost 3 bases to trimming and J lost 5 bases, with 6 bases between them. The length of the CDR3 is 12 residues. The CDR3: CASSFLRDTQYF. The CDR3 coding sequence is TGTGCCAGCAGCTTCCTTCGAGATACGCAGTATTTT.

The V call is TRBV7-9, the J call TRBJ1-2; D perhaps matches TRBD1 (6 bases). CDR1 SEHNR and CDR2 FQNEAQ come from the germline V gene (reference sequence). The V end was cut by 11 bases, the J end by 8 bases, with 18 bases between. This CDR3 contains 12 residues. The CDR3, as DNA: TGTGCCGCGGGCCAGTCAGGGGAAGGCTACACCTTC. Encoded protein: CAAGQSGEGYTF.